The 6 T cell receptor beta chains below come from one sample, sequenced in a study of blood T cell repertoires in COVID-19. Method: immunoSEQ multiplex PCR; TCRdb's copy keeps in-frame clones and lacks some. Here the sample spans about 140,000 clones, roughly 85% being singletons. Sequenced: PBMCs or T cells enriched from blood (not recorded which). The receptors were gathered from a woman aged 45-60 years who had recovered from COVID-19.

As concerns this clone: Other DNA sequences within the sample encode an identical CDR3. This chain joins TRBV4-2 and TRBJ1-1; unclear D gene. Per the germline V gene, CDR1 is LGHNA and CDR2 is YNFKEQ. The CDR3 is made up of 13 amino acids. V lost 4 bases and J 4 bases, leaving 10 bases between the germline ends. The CDR3 protein is CASSRSRGTEAFF. DNA for the CDR3: TGTGCCAGCAGCCGATCGCGGGGCACTGAAGCTTTCTTT.

The V gene is TRBV19, the J gene TRBJ2-3, with TRBD2 matching over 9 bases. CDR1 LNHDA and CDR2 SQIVND come from the germline V gene (reference sequence). The V segment lost 6 bases and the J segment 3 bases; nucleotides outside the gene matches: 7. This CDR3 contains 15 residues. The CDR3 DNA reads as TGTGCCAGTAGGGGCGGGAGGGACTTAACAGATACGCAGTATTTT. It yields the protein CASRGGRDLTDTQYF.

The J gene is TRBJ2-7, the V gene TRBV12-3 or TRBV12-4; 7 bases fit TRBD2. The CDR3 runs 13 residues. Germline trimming cut 8 bases from V and 3 bases from J; bases unmatched to any gene: 7. The CDR3 bases are TGTGCCAGCGGGGCTAGCGGACACTACGAGCAGTACTTC. Protein product: CASGASGHYEQYF.

The genes are TRBV6-5 and TRBJ2-1; D is possibly TRBD2 (6 bases). Deletions cut 6 bases from V and 5 bases from J, with 11 bases between. CDR3 length: 13 residues. CDR1 MNHEY and CDR2 SVGAGI come from the germline V gene. This CDR3 is CASSTGLHNEQFF. Written as DNA, the CDR3 is TGTGCCAGCAGCACCGGACTACACAATGAGCAGTTCTTC.

The chain has TRBV5-1 and TRBJ2-7, with 9 nucleotides matching TRBD2. V lost 5 bases, J lost 2 bases, and 5 bases stayed unmatched. From germline, CDR1 is SGHRS and CDR2 YFSETQ. The CDR3 extends over 14 amino acids. CDR3: CASRAAGGTYEQYF. In DNA, the CDR3 is TGCGCCAGCAGAGCGGCGGGAGGGACCTACGAGCAGTACTTC.

J is TRBJ1-1 and V is TRBV2, with 11 nucleotides matching TRBD1. The CDR3 runs 15 residues. The V gene's germline CDR1 is SNHLY and CDR2 FYNNEI. J was trimmed by 7 bases and V by 0 bases; bases with no gene match: 4. Written as DNA, the CDR3 is TGTGCCAGCAGTGAAGCGAGGACAGGGGGCATTGAAGCTTTCTTT. Its translation is CASSEARTGGIEAFF.